This TCR beta chain was documented in a study of T cell responses to AZD1222 COVID-19 vaccine (dated by TCRdb to about 2021). Background for the entire study: AZD1222 recipients whose second dose came at about 4 weeks and those whose second dose came at about 12 weeks were combined into one group, since spike-specific TCR depth and breadth did not differ between the two schedules. TCR sequencing was performed for 230 to 250 trial participants, of whom about 200 were given two doses of AZD1222 and approximately 25 were given two doses of MenACWY control vaccine. Trial participants were enrolled by age into subgroups of 18-55, 56-69 and 70-plus years, and around 150, 28 and 57 TCR-sequenced participants, respectively, were included in these subgroups. The research as a whole found: Reportedly, close to half of the unique spike-specific TCRs recognized epitopes lying outside the regions that are mutated in the B.1.351 and B.1.1.7 variants. Because no day 14 peak-response samples were available, the repertoires could be characterized only after the peak T cell response. Conclusions about previously exposed vaccinees are limited because only six or seven AZD1222 recipients were SARS-CoV-2 seropositive at baseline. The whole spike protein was spanned by vaccine-associated CD4 TCRs, and dominant responses were seen in regions 160-218 and 743-854. Participants were mostly white British, with more females than males. The authors suggested clonal diversity may have been underestimated. The 56-69-year group was small, and its depth increase did not reach significance, likely because of low power. After two AZD1222 doses, both the breadth and the depth of spike-specific TCRs were significantly higher than at day 0 and than in MenACWY recipients.

The sample's time point label is to be understood as: baseline before first vaccination. Vaccinee samples were obtained from the UK trials COV001 and COV002, which included a single-blind randomized controlled phase 2/3 trial of AZD1222 (ChAdOx1 nCoV-19) in healthy adults. For TCRbeta chain sequencing, PBMC samples from trial participants were taken at day 0 and at day 28 after the second dose. Comments on this clone: Its antigen is currently not known. Per-base qualities were not stored, and no clone one base away is much larger.

Taken from cysteine to phenylalanine, the CDR3 has 11 residues. The kept DNA is CDR3 alone, 33 bases in frame from the first base. V lost 5 bases and J lost 8 bases; the stretch between them is 9 bases long. The CDR3 regions of human TCRbeta chains were subjected to immunosequencing. The authors' pipeline ran thus. TCRs in the repertoires were matched against a reference library of SARS-CoV-2-specific TCRs that had been generated with the MIRA antigen-specificity platform. Breadth was defined as the fraction of unique TCRs that were SARS-CoV-2-associated, and depth was defined as the fraction of total T cells that were SARS-CoV-2-associated. Using the MIRA data, every spike-specific TCR was mapped to the spike region that the TCR reacted to and assigned to either a CD4 or a CD8 class. Log10-transformed breadth and depth values were compared by one-way ANOVA with Sidak's multiple comparisons tests. What TCRdb holds here is the immuneACCESS table cut down to in-frame rearrangements. Part of the clones is not present; checked against another copy, under half of the missing clones reflect an unresolved V gene, and the others are unexplained. The V and J calls and clone size are taken from that table; D and trimming were inferred from the DNA. The sample table shows 150,000 to 200,000 clones, and over 85% are seen once. The ten largest clonotypes hold around 4.3% of the sample.

Sequenced material: peripheral blood, taken on day 0 of AZD1222 vaccination. The receptor was derived from an adult in good health. The receptor chain draws on TRBV12-3 or TRBV12-4 and TRBJ1-2; the D gene cannot be named for sure. The nucleotide sequence is TGTGCCAGCAGTGGTGGGGTAGGCTACACCTTC. The encoded protein is CASSGGVGYTF.